This is a list of T cell receptor beta chains from one sample in a study of CD8+CD57+ T cells in acquired aplastic anemia. TCRdb re-called the reads with MiXCR, one entry per CDR3 protein. The sample lists more than 250,000 distinct CDR3 sequences, 55% to 65% seen once, with under 8.5% in the top ten. Sequencing used sorted CD4+, CD8+, or CD8+CD57+ T cells (not recorded which) from PBMCs. The receptors were sampled from a human donor with severe aplastic anemia or a healthy control (not recorded which). CDR3s include the opening cysteine and the closing phenylalanine or tryptophan. Each record gives: D gene, V gene, clone size, J gene, CDR3 protein, CDR3 DNA. D genes are given only for firm matches. Rows give clone size only sometimes, using once, few, many, or a class for an expanded clone.

>.|TRBV7-8|few|TRBJ2-1
CASSPPQGSSDEQFF
TGTGCCAGCTCACCACCCCAGGGTTCCTCCGATGAGCAGTTCTTC
>.|TRBV27|.|TRBJ1-4
CASSSHWEKLFF
TGTGCCAGCAGTTCCCATTGGGAAAAACTGTTTTTT
>.|TRBV7-2|few|TRBJ1-1
CAAAGILNTEAFF
TGTGCCGCGGCGGGGATTCTGAACACTGAAGCTTTCTTT
>.|TRBV9|.|TRBJ1-1
CASSPRGSNTEAFF
TGTGCCAGCAGCCCAAGGGGATCTAACACTGAAGCTTTCTTT
>.|TRBV5-5|.|TRBJ1-2
CASSYLGGYTF
TGTGCCAGCAGTTACCTTGGTGGCTACACCTTC
>.|TRBV27|few|TRBJ1-4
CASSPGRQVNEKLFF
TGTGCCAGCAGTCCCGGTAGACAGGTTAATGAAAAACTGTTTTTT
>.|TRBV9|.|TRBJ2-1
CASSVGAGSNEQFF
TGTGCCAGCAGCGTAGGAGCGGGTAGCAATGAGCAGTTCTTC
>TRBD1|TRBV7-2|few|TRBJ2-7
CASSQDRGRYEQYF
TGTGCCAGCAGCCAGGACAGGGGGCGATACGAGCAGTACTTC
>TRBD1|TRBV13|few|TRBJ2-7
CASSARDRSYEQYF
TGTGCCAGCAGCGCCCGGGACAGATCCTACGAGCAGTACTTC
>.|TRBV6-4|few|TRBJ2-1
CASSDSDNNEQFF
TGTGCCAGCAGTGACTCCGACAACAATGAGCAGTTCTTC
>.|TRBV2|many|TRBJ2-7
CASSEISAGNYEQYF
TGTGCCAGCAGTGAGATATCGGCAGGGAACTACGAGCAGTACTTC
>TRBD1|TRBV10-3|.|TRBJ2-7
CASRNRGASYEQYF
TGTGCCAGCAGGAACAGGGGCGCCTCCTACGAGCAGTACTTC
>.|TRBV20-1|.|TRBJ1-2
CSAREVVHGYTF
TGCAGTGCTAGAGAGGTGGTACATGGCTACACCTTC
>.|TRBV7-6|.|TRBJ2-7
CASSPGVATEQYF
TGTGCCAGCAGCCCCGGAGTAGCAACAGAGCAGTACTTC
>.|TRBV29-1|.|TRBJ2-6
CSAPSGAGANVLTF
TGCAGCGCCCCCTCTGGGGCTGGGGCCAACGTCCTGACTTTC
>TRBD2|TRBV7-3|.|TRBJ2-7
CASSRGLATAAYEQYF
TGTGCCAGCAGCCGCGGACTAGCGACAGCTGCCTACGAGCAGTACTTC
>TRBD1|TRBV5-1|.|TRBJ1-2
CASSRGQGGDYGYTF
TGCGCCAGCAGCCGAGGACAGGGTGGCGACTATGGCTACACCTTC
>TRBD1|TRBV19|.|TRBJ1-3
CASRTTQGNTIYF
TGTGCCAGTAGAACCACACAGGGGAACACCATATATTTT
>.|TRBV7-8|.|TRBJ2-3
CASSLDLDTQYF
TGTGCCAGCAGCCTGGACTTAGATACGCAGTATTTT
>TRBD2|TRBV4-2|once|TRBJ2-5
CASSQRKGAGEETQYF
TGTGCCAGCAGCCAGCGGAAAGGGGCGGGGGAAGAGACCCAGTACTTC
>.|TRBV7-9|few|TRBJ2-5
CASSRGGDAETQYF
TGTGCCAGCAGCCGTGGCGGGGACGCCGAGACCCAGTACTTC
>.|TRBV25-1|.|TRBJ2-7
CASSERGQATNEQYF
TGTGCCAGCAGTGAACGGGGACAAGCGACCAACGAGCAGTACTTC
>TRBD1|TRBV28|.|TRBJ2-4
CASRQGNIAKNIQYF
TGTGCCAGCAGACAGGGGAACATAGCCAAAAACATTCAGTACTTC
>.|TRBV20-1|many|TRBJ2-1
CSASSGYSYNEQFF
TGCAGTGCTAGTAGTGGATACTCCTACAATGAGCAGTTCTTC
>TRBD2|TRBV6-2/TRBV6-3|many|TRBJ2-3
CASSSRGVGTDTQYF
TGTGCCAGCAGCTCGCGGGGGGTCGGCACAGATACGCAGTATTTT
>.|TRBV19|.|TRBJ1-5
CASSPWGGPETQHF
TGTGCCAGTAGTCCCTGGGGGGGGCCAGAGACCCAGCATTTT
>TRBD1|TRBV20-1|.|TRBJ1-4
CSARVRTGSPNEKLFF
TGCAGTGCTAGAGTTAGGACAGGATCGCCTAATGAAAAACTGTTTTTT
>.|TRBV20-1|.|TRBJ2-7
CSARDPFTVYEQYF
TGCAGTGCTAGAGATCCCTTTACAGTGTACGAGCAGTACTTC
>TRBD1|TRBV20-1|few|TRBJ1-2
CSAHATGGAGYAYGYTF
TGCAGTGCCCACGCAACAGGGGGCGCAGGGTATGCCTATGGCTACACCTTC
>TRBD2|TRBV2|.|TRBJ2-7
CASRTSGGSAYEQYF
TGTGCCAGCAGGACTAGCGGGGGGAGCGCCTACGAGCAGTACTTC
>.|TRBV5-1|.|TRBJ2-7
CASSQTPHEQYF
TGCGCCAGCAGCCAGACCCCTCACGAGCAGTACTTC
>.|TRBV7-8|.|TRBJ2-7
CASKEGAGGLDLYEQYF
TGTGCCAGCAAAGAGGGGGCAGGGGGGTTGGACCTGTACGAGCAGTACTTC
>TRBD1|TRBV29-1|.|TRBJ1-1
CSVPPGQENTEAFF
TGCAGCGTTCCACCGGGACAGGAGAACACTGAAGCTTTCTTT
>TRBD2|TRBV6-6|many|TRBJ2-3
CASSYSKPGGGASDTQYF
TGTGCCAGCAGTTACTCGAAGCCAGGCGGGGGGGCTTCAGATACGCAGTATTTT
>.|TRBV2|.|TRBJ2-5
CASSESQGSGTQYF
TGTGCCAGCAGTGAATCGCAGGGCTCGGGGACCCAGTACTTC
>.|TRBV29-1|.|TRBJ1-2
CSVLIPSTGYTF
TGCAGCGTTCTAATCCCGTCGACGGGCTACACCTTC
>.|TRBV10-3|many|TRBJ2-7
CAISLDSSRAEQYF
TGTGCCATCAGTCTAGACAGTTCTCGGGCCGAGCAGTACTTC
>.|TRBV9|many|TRBJ1-1
CASSPGVPGRTEAFF
TGTGCCAGCAGCCCAGGGGTCCCCGGACGGACTGAAGCTTTCTTT
>TRBD1|TRBV19|.|TRBJ1-2
CASSSDRGSNYGYTF
TGTGCCAGTAGTAGCGACAGGGGTTCCAACTATGGCTACACCTTC
>.|TRBV2|.|TRBJ2-7
CASRSRAHSYEQHF
TGTGCCAGCAGGTCCCGGGCCCACTCCTACGAGCAGCACTTC
>TRBD2|TRBV7-2|.|TRBJ2-2
CASSLDRTSGGPYTGELFF
TGTGCCAGCAGCTTAGACCGGACTAGCGGGGGGCCGTACACCGGGGAGCTGTTCTTT
>TRBD2|TRBV15|.|TRBJ2-7
CATSRTTGGSLYEQYF
TGTGCCACCAGCAGGACAACGGGAGGCAGTCTGTACGAGCAGTACTTC
>.|TRBV5-1|once|TRBJ1-4
CASSLGRLDERLLF
TGCGCCAGCAGCTTGGGCAGATTAGATGAAAGACTGCTTTTT
>TRBD1|TRBV24-1|.|TRBJ1-2
CATSDSPGTGNGGCTF
TGTGCCACCAGTGATTCCCCGGGGACAGGGAATGGAGGCTGCACCTTC
>.|TRBV10-3|.|TRBJ2-1
CAISDRRGPDYNEQFF
TGTGCCATCAGTGATAGGCGGGGCCCCGACTACAATGAGCAGTTCTTC
>.|TRBV19|.|TRBJ2-6
CASNSYSGANVLTF
TGTGCCAGTAATTCTTACTCTGGGGCCAACGTCCTGACTTTC
>TRBD1|TRBV5-1|many|TRBJ2-1
CASSAGTGSGNEQFF
TGCGCCAGCAGTGCCGGGACAGGGAGCGGCAATGAGCAGTTCTTC
>.|TRBV2|once|TRBJ2-3
CASSNRPRGTDTQYF
TGTGCCAGCAGTAACAGGCCACGGGGCACAGATACGCAGTATTTT